The 13 T cell receptor beta chains below were found in one sample sequenced in a study of cytomegalovirus exposure and HLA in healthy donors. PCR used 60 Vbeta primers and 13 Jbeta primers. Clones were sequenced by immunoSEQ multiplex PCR, and TCRdb holds only the in-frame ones, with some missing. Of tens of thousands of clones listed, roughly 82% were seen once; the top ten hold approximately 10%. Sequencing used PBMCs. These receptors were taken from a woman aged 18-30 years in good health and CMV-seropositive.

The CDR3 loop reads CASSLLATGKETQYF. The CDR3 coding sequence is TGCGCCAGCAGCTTACTCGCGACAGGAAAAGAGACCCAGTACTTC. The V and J genes are TRBV5-1 and TRBJ2-5, with a weak D call TRBD1 (6 bases). This CDR3 region has 15 residues. V was cut by 2 bases and J by 3 bases, with 14 bases left in between. The germline gives CDR1 SGHRS, CDR2 YFSETQ.

CDR3 DNA sequence: TGCGCCAGCAGCCAATTAGGGCTGACAGGCTACTCTGGAAACACCATATATTTT. This codes for CASSQLGLTGYSGNTIYF. The V call is TRBV4-1, the J call TRBJ1-3; TRBD1 might be the D (6 bases). From germline, CDR1 is MGHRA and CDR2 YSYEKL. There are 18 residues in the CDR3. The V end was cut by 2 bases, the J end by 0 bases, with 17 bases between.

This chain connects TRBV9 to TRBJ2-1; 12 nucleotides align to TRBD2. Looked up from germline, CDR1 is SGDLS and CDR2 is YYNGEE. This CDR3 comprises 15 residues. V lost 6 bases to trimming and J lost 7 bases; unmatched junction nucleotides: 8. The CDR3 region is CASNLAGGPRNEQFF. The CDR3 bases are TGTGCCAGCAACCTAGCGGGGGGGCCGAGGAATGAGCAGTTCTTC. Full variable domain (outside the CDR3, taken from reference TRBV9 and TRBJ2-1): DSGVTQTPKHLITATGQRVTLRCSPRSGDLSVYWYQQSLDQGLQFLIQYYNGEERAKGNILERFSAQQFPDLHSELNLSSLELGDSALYFCASNLAGGPRNEQFFGPGTRLTVL.

This chain links TRBV6-4 with TRBJ2-3; 10 bases are a match to TRBD1. The J segment lost 4 bases and the V segment lost 2 bases, leaving 0 bases of the junction unmatched. The germline V gene encodes CDR1 MRHNA and CDR2 SNTAGT. The CDR3 covers 14 residues. The CDR3 DNA reads as TGTGCCAGCAGTGACGGACAGGGGGCAGATACGCAGTATTTT. As protein: CASSDGQGADTQYF.

V gene TRBV7-8 combines with J gene TRBJ1-1; D might be TRBD1 (5 bases). The V end lost 3 bases, the J end lost 5 bases, and 25 bases lay between the germline ends. The CDR3 extends over 18 amino acids. Per the germline V gene, CDR1 is SGHVS and CDR2 is FQNEAQ. The CDR3 sequence: CASSFLGPFSGGGTEAFF. CDR3 DNA sequence: TGTGCCAGCAGCTTTTTGGGCCCCTTTTCGGGGGGGGGTACTGAAGCTTTCTTT.

This clone showed up just once. This rearrangement joins TRBV11-2 to TRBJ1-6, with a possible D match to TRBD1 (5 bases). The germline V gene has CDR1 SGHAT and CDR2 FQNNGV. This CDR3 comprises 15 residues. V lost 5 bases to trimming and J lost 6 bases, with 14 bases between them. CDR3 bases: TGTGCCAGCAGCCCCCCGGTAGGGGTTAATTCACCCCTCCACTTT. This gives the protein CASSPPVGVNSPLHF. Looking up the rest from reference TRBV11-2 and TRBJ1-6 gives the full variable domain: EAGVAQSPRYKIIEKRQSVAFWCNPISGHATLYWYQQILGQGPKLLIQFQNNGVVDDSQLPKDRFSAERLKGVDSTLKIQPAKLEDSAVYLCASSPPVGVNSPLHFGNGTRLTVT.

The chain joins TRBV6-1 to TRBJ2-5, with TRBD2 matching over 14 bases. Looked up from germline, CDR1 is MNHNS and CDR2 is SASEGT. Trimming removed 7 bases from V and 6 bases from J; junction bases left unmatched: 7. The CDR3 runs 15 residues. The CDR3 region has the DNA TGTGCCAGCACCCAGACTAGCGGGGGGGCCCAGACCCAGTACTTC. As protein: CASTQTSGGAQTQYF.

The chain is built from TRBV2 and TRBJ2-4; D is possibly TRBD1 (5 bases). With 2 bases removed from V and 6 bases from J, the gap between germline ends came to 11 bases. The CDR3 spans 14 residues. Germline V gives CDR1 SNHLY, CDR2 FYNNEI. CDR3 bases: TGTGCCAGCAGTGAAACCTGGGGCGGAAACATTCAGTACTTC. Encoded protein: CASSETWGGNIQYF.

This clone occurred once. This chain joins TRBV2 and TRBJ1-6; 7 nucleotides match TRBD1. Looked up from germline, CDR1 is SNHLY and CDR2 is FYNNEI. V shed 7 bases, J shed 9 bases, and the junction held 6 bases outside the gene matches. There are 13 residues in the CDR3. The CDR3 coding sequence is TGTGCCAGCATCTATCAGGGGGGTTCACCCCTCCACTTT. This codes for CASIYQGGSPLHF.

The gene calls are TRBV7-2 and TRBJ1-2; no definite D call. The germline gives CDR1 SGHTA, CDR2 FQGNSA. V dropped 2 bases and J dropped 2 bases, with 12 bases sitting between them. The length of the CDR3 is 15 residues. This CDR3 is CASSLRGGGNYGYTF. The CDR3 nucleotides read TGTGCCAGCAGCTTACGGGGTGGAGGGAACTATGGCTACACCTTC.

The V gene is TRBV28, the J gene TRBJ2-3; TRBD2 agrees at 15 bases. The V segment lost 6 bases and the J segment 5 bases; nucleotides outside the gene matches: 9. The CDR3 spans 17 residues. Germline values: CDR1 MDHEN, CDR2 SYDVKM. The CDR3 loop is CASSPVGLAGGEDTQYF. CDR3 in DNA: TGTGCCAGCAGCCCCGTGGGACTAGCGGGAGGAGAAGATACGCAGTATTTT.

In this sample, this clone turned up once. This chain connects TRBV5-1 to TRBJ2-2; D might be TRBD2 (5 bases). This CDR3 is 17 amino acids long. Germline V gene sequence: CDR1 SGHRS, CDR2 YFSETQ. Trimming took off 4 bases at V and 0 bases at J, with 16 bases between the two ends. The CDR3 spells CASSTWQRTANTGELFF. In DNA form, the CDR3 reads TGCGCCAGCAGCACGTGGCAGCGGACGGCGAACACCGGGGAGCTGTTTTTT.

The chain carries TRBV28 and TRBJ2-2, with D possibly matching TRBD2 (6 bases). CDR3 length equals 17 residues. Germline CDR1 is MDHEN and CDR2 is SYDVKM. The V end was cut by 0 bases, the J end by 1 base, with 12 bases between. The CDR3, as DNA: TGTGCCAGCAGTTTATGGGGCTGGCGGGGGAACACCGGGGAGCTGTTTTTT. This encodes CASSLWGWRGNTGELFF.